The clone carrying this T cell receptor (beta chain) is deemed medium-sized. This CDR3 has 16 amino acids. Trimming removed 5 bases from V and 2 bases from J; junction bases left unmatched: 9. CDR1 is SEHNR and CDR2 is FQNEAQ in the germline V gene (reference sequence). The sample belongs to a study of blood T cell repertoires in COVID-19. Profiling relied on immunoSEQ multiplex PCR, and the TCRdb table lists in-frame clones only, not all of them. The sample records approximately 130,000 clones, 70% to 90% being singletons. This TCR derives from a woman aged 50 to 60 who had recovered from COVID-19. The rearrangement joins TRBV7-9 to TRBJ2-3, with 8 bases that match TRBD2. Sequencing was done on a sample of peripheral blood. The CDR3, as DNA: TGTGCCAGCAGCACAGGACTAGCCCCTTTCACAGATACGCAGTATTTT. Translation: CASSTGLAPFTDTQYF.